This T cell receptor beta chain was captured by sequencing in a study of cytomegalovirus exposure and HLA in healthy donors (dated by TCRdb to 2016 to 2017). Regarding the study in general: An earlier analysis of about 530 of the donors reported 276 Gb of sequence data and some 110 million unique TCR beta sequences obtained from some 170 million T cells. Genome-wide SNP genotypes for about three fifths of the roughly 670 donors were used in a later genetic analysis, which treated that subset as a discovery cohort. The study combined high-throughput TCR immunosequencing, statistical association of individual TCRs with disease status, and machine learning to predict cytomegalovirus infection status. A later analysis re-examined previously published TCR beta repertoires from roughly 650 donors and added high-resolution HLA genotyping to investigate patterns of TCR occurrence. On average, about 240,000 unique TCR beta nucleotide sequences were sequenced per donor among a few hundred genotyped donors of the cohort, with around 19% of those sequences being non-productive. Donor age, sex, ethnicity and CMV serostatus were collected together with the repertoire data. An earlier analysis of around 640 of the donors used high-throughput TCR beta sequencing to judge whether each TCR beta V gene segment behaved as functional or pseudogenic. Of the 300 to 450 genotyped donors, about 80% fell in the genetic ancestry cluster associated with self-reported Caucasian donors. The number of donors typed differed by locus, with roughly 629-640 for A, B, C, DRB1 and DQB1, more than 500 for DQA1, approximately 570 for DPA1, and some 440 for DPB1. The study aimed to test whether signatures of past pathogen exposure could be identified by cataloging public T cell receptors. In the later analysis, no new phenotypic data were used to find candidate immune exposures; instead, reliance was placed on TCR beta sequences and their occurrence across donors. The T cell repertoires of 700 or so subjects were profiled by immunosequencing and related to cytomegalovirus serostatus. About 5 DR-DQ haplotypes were handled as single units for association and clustering, since linkage in the cohort was strong. Class I and class II HLA loci were covered by the typing at four-digit resolution. Besides the first cohort of roughly 700 subjects, a separate validation cohort made up of 120 different subjects was used. An early release that covered about 640 HLA-typed donors contained 300 to 350 gigabases of sequencing data and approximately 85 million unique TCR sequences. Every repertoire in the discovery cohort had been generated on one and the same sequencing platform. The study at large found these results: Correlated functional status among segregating V segments might be attributable to linkage disequilibrium, but an unknown experimental factor could not be ruled out. A cluster of highly shared sequence variants was judged likely to be a technical artifact of the sequencing pipeline. In a later analysis, HLA-associated TCR beta chains showed more clonal expansion and lower generation probabilities than non-associated chains that were equally common. Immune exposure information for the cohort was limited to CMV serostatus. Because HLA typing was unavailable for some donors at each locus, only the typed subset was used in association tests. An earlier analysis of approximately 500 of the donors showed that most TCR beta V segments appeared in productive rearrangements either about 87% or about 30% of the time, which broadly matched IMGT annotations. The study listed around 160 TCR beta chains as associated with cytomegalovirus. A later analysis found that most CMV-associated TCR beta chains appeared HLA-restricted, with HLA associations seemingly driven largely by CMV exposure. A further reported finding was that TCR beta sequences accurately predicted the HLA-A and HLA-B alleles for most subjects in the first cohort. When HLA alleles, especially DR and DQ, strongly co-occurred, TCR associations were difficult to assign to individual alleles. Sequencing depth was assumed to be roughly uniform across donors in the presence/absence analyses, though that assumption may not hold. The classifier was reported to diagnose cytomegalovirus status with high specificity and sensitivity in both the original and validation cohorts. It was suggested by the authors that the approach could potentially be generalized to other disease states and immunological phenotypes. At a false discovery rate of 0.05, a later analysis linked 16,951 TCR beta sequences to specific HLA alleles. A later analysis found that TCR association rates varied across HLA loci, with DRB1 alleles showing the most associated TCRs and HLA-C alleles the fewest. A later analysis reported that several top co-occurrence clusters appeared linked to parvovirus B19, influenza, CMV and Epstein-Barr virus. Most TCR sequences were seen in very few donors, while some public TCRs were found in many individuals. Because counts were too low, 15 to 20 rarely observed V segments, including chromosome 9 orphons, were left out of the earlier analysis of 587 of the donors. A later genetic analysis associated a missense DCLRE1C variant with V-gene and J-gene trimming of TCR beta chains, and an independent cohort replicated the association. Compared with the approximately 700-donor mean, donors in an Asian-associated ancestry cluster had fewer N-insertions in productive TCRs, according to a later genetic analysis. This cohort had only TCR beta chains sequenced, and the lack of alpha or paired-chain data limited which features could be detected. The 87-base-pair reads could not distinguish some IMGT-functional V segments, including TRBV6-2 and TRBV6-3, so those segments were excluded. A few of the identified cytomegalovirus-associated TCR beta chains were confirmed in vitro to be specific for cytomegalovirus antigens.

The receptor library was made with the immunoSEQ multiplex PCR assay. A mixture of 60 forward primers for TCR Vbeta segments and 13 reverse primers for TCR Jbeta segments was used in the multiplex PCR. A multiplex PCR assay on genomic DNA amplified the CDR3 region of rearranged TCR beta genes. The Illumina HiSeq System was used to sequence the amplified TCR beta libraries as 87-base-pair reads. As for how the authors treated the data: A later analysis counted some 80 million unique TCR beta chains across the 640 or so repertoires, and 9.5 million to 11 million of these chains were shared by at least two donors. Raw reads were error-corrected and collapsed into unique sequences with a nearest-neighbor algorithm that merged closely related sequences to remove PCR and sequencing errors. Alignment of CDR3 sequences to IMGT reference sequences was used to assign V, D and J gene segments. For a sequence to be retained, a match of at least six nucleotides was required to both a V gene segment and a J gene segment. Rearrangements were classified as productive when the CDR3 lacked stop codons and remained in frame with V and J, and all other rearrangements were classified as non-productive. Following IMGT convention, CDR3 was defined as the stretch from the second conserved V-encoded cysteine up to the conserved J-encoded phenylalanine. The earlier analysis of about 610 of the donors excluded sequences that lacked an unambiguous match to a single V gene segment. In an earlier analysis of some 590 of the donors, a V segment was called functional when productive rearrangements were above 56.7%, and segregating when the standard deviation between donors exceeded 5%. A statistical classification framework was built to diagnose cytomegalovirus status from the catalog of TCR beta chain sequences. In a later analysis, TCR nucleotide sequences were compared against IMGT/GENE-DB human TR gene sequences so that V and J genes could be assigned. In a later analysis, CDR3 sequences and most-parsimonious VDJ recombination scenarios were assigned using the TCRdist pipeline. A later analysis defined each TCR beta chain by its CDR3 amino acid sequence plus V-gene family, and excluded reads lacking a unique V-gene family. As a way to deal with suspected cross-contamination and a sequencing artifact, a later analysis dropped over 550 nucleotide sequences that were highly shared and had low generation probability. In a later analysis, a clonal expansion index for each public chain was calculated from normalized within-repertoire ranks of inferred template counts. In a later analysis, generation probabilities were computed with a VDJ recombination model fitted to out-of-frame rearrangements, and the resulting probabilities were checked against IGoR. A later analysis scored TCR-TCR, TCR-HLA and TCR-CMV co-occurrence with hypergeometric tests, applying a repertoire-size bias correction to TCR pairs. A later analysis estimated false discovery rates by permuting HLA or CMV assignments 20 times. A later analysis grouped co-occurring TCRs with DBSCAN, adding TCRdist sequence similarity when clustering within HLA-allele-positive subsets. Repertoires with fewer than 30,000 or more than 120,000 public chains were left out of co-occurrence clustering, as were roughly five repertoires with anomalous nucleotide sharing. Entries here come from immuneACCESS through TCRdb and include only in-frame sequences with V and J called. Some clones fail to appear in such tables; in the studies checked, an unresolved V gene covers under half of the shortfall, and the cause of the remainder is unknown. The V and J calls and the clone size are those of that table, but D and trimming were determined from the DNA. Here the sample has 120,000 to 150,000 clones; roughly four fifths occur a single time. The ten largest clones represent roughly 3.4% of the sample.

This clone was picked up one time. Its antigen specificity is not known. Base qualities are not provided; no much larger clone lies one nucleotide away. The cohort comprised several hundred healthy bone marrow donors. At the time of sampling, all cohort members were nominally healthy, though unrecorded immune exposures were likely present. The donor tested CMV seronegative and was one of the 352 seronegative cohort members. Each donor provided a peripheral blood sample, and peripheral blood mononuclear cells were used for TCR beta sequencing. Genomic DNA extraction from the blood cell samples was performed with the Qiagen DNeasy Blood Extraction Kit. CDR1 SGHNT and CDR2 YYREEE are derived from the germline V gene (reference sequence). Including cysteine and phenylalanine, the CDR3 has 16 amino acids. CDR3 DNA only is kept here, 48 bases in frame from base 1. V loses 3 bases at its end and J loses 4 bases; junction bases beyond the gene matches: 10.

The receptor's source is a male donor in good health and CMV-seronegative. Material for sequencing was PBMCs. The rearranged chain carries TRBV5-4 and TRBJ1-2; TRBD1 aligns with 9 central bases. The CDR3 has the sequence CASSSGTGRSSYGYTF. At the DNA level, the sequence is TGTGCCAGCAGCTCCGGGACAGGGAGATCGAGCTATGGCTACACCTTC.